The clone carrying this TCR beta chain was counted only a few times. The entry originates in a study of T cell responses to AZD1222 COVID-19 vaccine. This CDR3 region has 12 residues. Germline V gene sequence: CDR1 MDHEN, CDR2 SYDVKM. V lost 8 bases and J 3 bases, leaving 10 bases between the germline ends. The table came from immunoSEQ multiplex PCR; TCRdb's copy has only in-frame clones and leaves some out. The data hold some 100,000 clones, with more than 85% observed a single time. The receptor was derived from an adult in good health. V usage is TRBV28 and J usage is TRBJ1-1; TRBD1 is a possible D gene (5 bases). This specimen was peripheral blood, taken on day 0 of AZD1222 vaccination. CDR3 loop: CASSGADTEAFF. In nucleotides, the CDR3 is TGTGCCAGCTCCGGGGCGGACACTGAAGCTTTCTTT.